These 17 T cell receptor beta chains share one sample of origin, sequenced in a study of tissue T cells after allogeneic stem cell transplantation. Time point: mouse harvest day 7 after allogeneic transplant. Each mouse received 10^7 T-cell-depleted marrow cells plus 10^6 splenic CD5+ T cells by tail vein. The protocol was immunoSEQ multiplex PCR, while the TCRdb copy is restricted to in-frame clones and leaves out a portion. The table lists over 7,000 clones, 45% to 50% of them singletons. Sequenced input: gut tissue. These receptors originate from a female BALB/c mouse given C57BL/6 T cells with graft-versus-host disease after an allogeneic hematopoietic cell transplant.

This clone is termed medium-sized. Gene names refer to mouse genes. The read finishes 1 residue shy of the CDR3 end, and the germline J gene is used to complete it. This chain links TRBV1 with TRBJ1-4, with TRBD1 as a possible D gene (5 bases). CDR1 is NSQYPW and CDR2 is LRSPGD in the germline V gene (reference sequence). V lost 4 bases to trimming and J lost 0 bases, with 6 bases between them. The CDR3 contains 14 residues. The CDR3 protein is CTCSGQFSNERLFF. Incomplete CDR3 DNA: TGCACCTGCAGTGGACAGTTTTCCAACGAAAGATTATTT.

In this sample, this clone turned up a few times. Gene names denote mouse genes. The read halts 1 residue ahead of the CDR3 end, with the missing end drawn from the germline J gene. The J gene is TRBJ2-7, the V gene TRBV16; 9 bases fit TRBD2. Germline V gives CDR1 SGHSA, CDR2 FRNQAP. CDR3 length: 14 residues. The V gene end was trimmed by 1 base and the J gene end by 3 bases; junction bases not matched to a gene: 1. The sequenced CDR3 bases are TGTGCAAGCAGCTTAGGGGACTGGGTCTATGAACAGTAC. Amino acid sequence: CASSLGDWVYEQY. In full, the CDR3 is CASSLGDWVYEQYF. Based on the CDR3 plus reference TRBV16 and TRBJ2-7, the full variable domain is NAGVIQTPRHKVTGKGQEATLWCEPISGHSAVFWYRQTIVQGLEFLTYFRNQAPIDDSGMPKERFSAQMPNQSHSTLKIQSTQPQDSAVYLCASSLGDWVYEQYFGPGTRLTVL.

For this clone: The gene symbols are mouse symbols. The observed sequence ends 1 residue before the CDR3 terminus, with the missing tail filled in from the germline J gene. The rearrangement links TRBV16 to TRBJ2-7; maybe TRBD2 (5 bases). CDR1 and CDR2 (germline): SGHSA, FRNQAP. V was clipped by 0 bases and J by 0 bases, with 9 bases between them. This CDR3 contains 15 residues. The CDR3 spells CASSLDWESSYEQYF. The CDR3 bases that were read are TGTGCAAGCAGCTTAGACTGGGAGAGCTCCTATGAACAGTAC.

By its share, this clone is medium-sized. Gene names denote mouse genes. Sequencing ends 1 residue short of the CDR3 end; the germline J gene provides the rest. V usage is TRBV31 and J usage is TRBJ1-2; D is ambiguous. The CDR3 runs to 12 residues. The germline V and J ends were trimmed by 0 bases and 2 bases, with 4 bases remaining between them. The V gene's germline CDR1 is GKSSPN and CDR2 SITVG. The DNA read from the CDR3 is TGTGCCTGGAGTCTAGATAACTCCGACTACACC. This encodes CAWSLDNSDYT. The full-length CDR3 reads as CAWSLDNSDYTF.

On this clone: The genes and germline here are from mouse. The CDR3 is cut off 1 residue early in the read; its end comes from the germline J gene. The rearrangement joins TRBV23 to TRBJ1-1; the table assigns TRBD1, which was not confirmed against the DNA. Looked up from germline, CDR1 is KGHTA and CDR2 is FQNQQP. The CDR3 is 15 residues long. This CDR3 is CSSSQSGTGGTEVFF. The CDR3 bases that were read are TGCTCCAGCAGTCAATCTGGGACAGGGGGCACAGAAGTCTTC.

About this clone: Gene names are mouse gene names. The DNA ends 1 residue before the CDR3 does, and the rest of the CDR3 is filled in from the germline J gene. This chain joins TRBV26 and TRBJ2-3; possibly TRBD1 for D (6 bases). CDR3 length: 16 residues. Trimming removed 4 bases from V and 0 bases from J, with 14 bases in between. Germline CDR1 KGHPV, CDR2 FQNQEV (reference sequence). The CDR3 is CASSRRDTSSAETLYF. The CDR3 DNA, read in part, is TGTGCCAGCAGTCGCCGGGACACCTCTAGTGCAGAAACGCTGTAT.

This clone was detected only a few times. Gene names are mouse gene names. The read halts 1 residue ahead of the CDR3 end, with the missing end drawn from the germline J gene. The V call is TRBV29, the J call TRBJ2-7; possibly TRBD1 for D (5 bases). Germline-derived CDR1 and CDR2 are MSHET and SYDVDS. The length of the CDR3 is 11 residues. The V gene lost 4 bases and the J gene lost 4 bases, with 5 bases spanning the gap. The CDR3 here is CASSSGYEQYF. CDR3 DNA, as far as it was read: TGTGCTAGCAGTTCAGGGTATGAACAGTAC.

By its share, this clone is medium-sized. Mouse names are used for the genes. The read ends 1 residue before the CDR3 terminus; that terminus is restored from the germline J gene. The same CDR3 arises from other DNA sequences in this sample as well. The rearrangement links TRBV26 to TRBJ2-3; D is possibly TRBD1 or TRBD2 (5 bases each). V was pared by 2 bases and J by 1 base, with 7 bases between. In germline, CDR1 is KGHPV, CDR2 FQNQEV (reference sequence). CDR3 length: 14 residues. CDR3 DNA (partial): TGTGCCAGCAGTCTGGGGGGTGGTGCAGAAACGCTGTAT. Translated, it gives CASSLGGGAETLY. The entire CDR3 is CASSLGGGAETLYF.

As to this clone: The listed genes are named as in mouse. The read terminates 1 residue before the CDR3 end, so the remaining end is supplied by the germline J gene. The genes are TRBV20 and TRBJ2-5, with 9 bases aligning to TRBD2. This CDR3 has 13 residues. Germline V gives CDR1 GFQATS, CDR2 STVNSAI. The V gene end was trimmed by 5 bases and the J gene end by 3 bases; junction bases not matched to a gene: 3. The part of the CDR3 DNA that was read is TGTGGTGCTCTGACTGGGGGACAAGACACCCAGTAC. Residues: CGALTGGQDTQY. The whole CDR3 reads CGALTGGQDTQYF.

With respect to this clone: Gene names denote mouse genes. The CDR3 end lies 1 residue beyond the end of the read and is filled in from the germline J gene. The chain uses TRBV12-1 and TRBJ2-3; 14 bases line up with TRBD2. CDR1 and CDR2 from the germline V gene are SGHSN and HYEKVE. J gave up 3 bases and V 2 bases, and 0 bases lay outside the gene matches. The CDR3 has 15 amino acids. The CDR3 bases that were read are TGTGCCAGCTCTCGGGACTGGGGGGGCGCAGAAACGCTGTAT. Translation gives CASSRDWGGAETLY. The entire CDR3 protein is CASSRDWGGAETLYF.

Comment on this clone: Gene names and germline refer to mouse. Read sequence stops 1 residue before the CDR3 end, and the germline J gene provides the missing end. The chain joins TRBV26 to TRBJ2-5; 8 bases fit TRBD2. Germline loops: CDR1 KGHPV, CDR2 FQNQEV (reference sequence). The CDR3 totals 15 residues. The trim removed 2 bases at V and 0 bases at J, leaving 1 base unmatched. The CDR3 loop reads CASSLLGGNQDTQYF. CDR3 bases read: TGTGCCAGCAGTCTGCTGGGGGGTAACCAAGACACCCAGTAC.

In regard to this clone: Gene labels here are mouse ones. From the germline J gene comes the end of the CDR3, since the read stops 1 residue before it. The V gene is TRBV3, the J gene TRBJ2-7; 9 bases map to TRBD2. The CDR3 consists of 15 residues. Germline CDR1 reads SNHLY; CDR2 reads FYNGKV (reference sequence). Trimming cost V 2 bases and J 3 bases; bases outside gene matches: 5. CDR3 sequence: CASSLRGTGRYEQYF. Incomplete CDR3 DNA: TGTGCCAGCAGCTTAAGAGGGACTGGGCGCTATGAACAGTAC.

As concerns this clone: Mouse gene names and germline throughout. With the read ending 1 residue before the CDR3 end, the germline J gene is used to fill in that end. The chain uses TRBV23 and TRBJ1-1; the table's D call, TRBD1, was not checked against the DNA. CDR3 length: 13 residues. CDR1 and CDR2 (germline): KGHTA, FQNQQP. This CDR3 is CSSGGQANTEVFF. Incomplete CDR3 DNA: TGCTCCAGCGGGGGACAGGCAAACACAGAAGTCTTC.

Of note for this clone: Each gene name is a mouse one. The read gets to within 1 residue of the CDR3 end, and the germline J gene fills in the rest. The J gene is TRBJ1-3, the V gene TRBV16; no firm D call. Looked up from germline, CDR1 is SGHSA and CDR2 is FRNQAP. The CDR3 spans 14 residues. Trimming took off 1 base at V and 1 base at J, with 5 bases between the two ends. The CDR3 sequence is CASSLGGSGNTLYF. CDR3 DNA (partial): TGTGCAAGCAGCTTAGGCGGGTCTGGAAATACGCTCTAT.

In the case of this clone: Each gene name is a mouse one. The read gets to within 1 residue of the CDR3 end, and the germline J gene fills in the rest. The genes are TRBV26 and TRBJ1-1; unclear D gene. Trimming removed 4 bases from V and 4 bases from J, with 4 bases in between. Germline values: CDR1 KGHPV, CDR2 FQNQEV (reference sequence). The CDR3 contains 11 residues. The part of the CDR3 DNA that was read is TGTGCCAGCAGTCCCTCCACAGAAGTCTTC. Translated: CASSPSTEVF. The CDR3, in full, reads CASSPSTEVFF.

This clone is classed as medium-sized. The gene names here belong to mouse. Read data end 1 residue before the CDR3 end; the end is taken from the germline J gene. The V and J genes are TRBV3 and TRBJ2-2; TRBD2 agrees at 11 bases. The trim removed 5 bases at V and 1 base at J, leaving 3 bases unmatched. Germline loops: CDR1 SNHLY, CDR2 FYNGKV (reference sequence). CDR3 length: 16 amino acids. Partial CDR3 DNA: TGTGCCAGCAGCCCCGGACTGGGGGGAAACACCGGGCAGCTCTAC. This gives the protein CASSPGLGGNTGQLY. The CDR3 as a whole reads CASSPGLGGNTGQLYF.

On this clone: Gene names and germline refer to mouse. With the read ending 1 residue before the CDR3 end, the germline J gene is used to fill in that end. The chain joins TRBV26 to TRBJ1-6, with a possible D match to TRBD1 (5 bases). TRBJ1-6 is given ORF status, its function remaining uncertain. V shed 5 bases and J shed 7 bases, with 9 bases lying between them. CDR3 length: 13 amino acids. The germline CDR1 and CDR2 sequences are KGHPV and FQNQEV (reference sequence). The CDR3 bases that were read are TGTGCCAGCAGTTCAGGGCGGAATTCGCCCCTCTAC. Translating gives CASSSGRNSPLY. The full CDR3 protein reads CASSSGRNSPLYF.